The present T cell receptor (beta chain) was sequenced within a study of blood T cells in healthy people across ages. Findings and caveats of the study: Whereas aged donors had fewer naive CD4+ cells, long-lived donors had more of them and higher diversity. TCR beta diversity per million T cells fell roughly linearly with age.

Next came a second PCR, run for about 6 to 11 cycles, which used a sample-barcoded 5' primer along with a J-beta primer mix. TCRdb recomputed calls from the 5' RACE reads with MiXCR, one row per CDR3 protein. The data show some 710,000 distinct CDR3 sequences, less than 60% seen once. Of note for this clonotype: The antigen is not known.

CDR3 length: 17 residues. The germline V gene encodes CDR1 LGHDT and CDR2 YNNKEL (reference sequence). The ends lost 1 base at V and 1 base at J; junction bases unmatched: 9. The chain recombines TRBV3-1 with TRBJ2-5, with TRBD2 matching 7 bases. This receptor was obtained from a man older than 75 in good health. The material sequenced was blood. For the CDR3, the DNA is TGTGCCAGCAGCCAAGGGTGGACTAGTAGGAGCCAAGAGACCCAGTACTTC. It is translated as CASSQGWTSRSQETQYF.